The clone carrying this T cell receptor (beta chain) was counted only a few times. What it recognizes is unknown. The CDR3 length is 15 residues. CDR1 and CDR2 from the germline V gene are MGHRA and YSYEKL. With V trimmed by 5 bases and J by 3 bases, 8 bases remained unmatched. This record comes from a study of early stage breast cancer tumors. Notes on the study in general: Comparing each tissue with blood distinguished tumor from normal in about 90% of the 16 patients. Commonly generated sequences made up most enriched TCRB sequences shared between patients.

Each sample had two DNA replicates, roughly 0.5 ug blood or about 1.5 ug tissue. TCRdb's copy holds only in-frame clones and misses some; the assay was immunoSEQ multiplex PCR. The repertoire holds 25,000 to 35,000 clones, with roughly four fifths as singletons. The sequenced sample was blood. This TCR was sampled from a person in their 40s with breast cancer. The V gene is TRBV4-1, the J gene TRBJ2-7, with 9 bases that match TRBD1. CDR3 residues: CASSETGTGIYEQYF. In nucleotides, the CDR3 is TGCGCCAGCAGCGAGACCGGGACAGGGATCTACGAGCAGTACTTC.